Shown below are 9 T cell receptor beta chains from a single sample sequenced in a study of T cell responses to AZD1222 COVID-19 vaccine. Here immunoSEQ multiplex PCR was the method, and the copy in TCRdb shows in-frame clones only, minus some. The repertoire consists of 90,000 to 110,000 clones, with around nine tenths occurring once and the leading ten covering around 2.5%. Sequencing was performed on peripheral blood, taken on day 0 of AZD1222 vaccination. These receptors all come from an adult in good health.

The chain joins TRBV19 to TRBJ2-1; 8 bases match TRBD2. Germline trimming cut 7 bases from V and 3 bases from J; bases unmatched to any gene: 8. The germline V gene encodes CDR1 LNHDA and CDR2 SQIVND (reference sequence). CDR3 length equals 15 residues. The CDR3 loop reads CASTVGLAGYNEQFF. The CDR3 region has the DNA TGTGCCAGTACCGTGGGGCTAGCGGGCTACAATGAGCAGTTCTTC.

The chain links TRBV3-1 (or the pseudogene TRBV3-2) to TRBJ1-4; 10 bases align to TRBD1. J gave up 8 bases and V 5 bases, and 5 bases lay outside the gene matches. The CDR3 totals 14 residues. Germline V lookup: CDR1 LGHDT, CDR2 YNNKEL (reference sequence). The CDR3 DNA reads as TGTGCCAGCAGCAGACAGGGGGCGGGAGAAAAACTGTTTTTT. Encoded protein: CASSRQGAGEKLFF.

This clone has a handful of counts. V usage is TRBV5-4 and J usage is TRBJ1-1; TRBD1 aligns across 8 bases. V trimming: 0 bases; J trimming: 9 bases; junction bases outside the gene matches: 4. CDR1 and CDR2 from the germline V gene are SGHNT and YYREEE (reference sequence). The CDR3 contains 13 residues. This chain's CDR3 is CASSLGGTGKAFF. The CDR3 DNA reads TGTGCCAGCAGCTTGGGAGGGACAGGAAAAGCTTTCTTT.

The chain employs TRBV7-2 and TRBJ2-7; D gene ambiguous. Germline V lookup: CDR1 SGHTA, CDR2 FQGNSA. The V gene lost 1 base and the J gene lost 2 bases, with 6 bases spanning the gap. This CDR3 is built from 13 residues. The CDR3 DNA sequence: TGTGCCAGCAGCTTAGGCCTAGCCTACGAGCAGTACTTC. Its protein is CASSLGLAYEQYF.

This chain joins TRBV19 and TRBJ1-1, with a possible D match to TRBD1 (5 bases). This CDR3 has 15 residues. V was pared by 7 bases and J by 6 bases, with 21 bases between. Germline-derived CDR1 and CDR2 are LNHDA and SQIVND (reference sequence). CDR3 coding DNA: TGTGCCAGTACCGGCCAGCGCGAGGGGTCCTCTGAAGCTTTCTTT. Its translation: CASTGQREGSSEAFF.

The chain joins TRBV28 to TRBJ1-1; 8 bases map to TRBD1. J lost 1 base, V lost 5 bases, and 3 bases had no gene match. Germline assignment: CDR1 MDHEN and CDR2 SYDVKM. This CDR3 spans 14 amino acids. CDR3 nucleotides: TGTGCCAGCAGTAGGACAGGGTGGAACACTGAAGCTTTCTTT. Translation: CASSRTGWNTEAFF.

The genes are TRBV2 and TRBJ2-5; D is ambiguous. V was clipped by 8 bases and J by 5 bases, with 9 bases between them. The CDR3 length is 11 residues. CDR1 is SNHLY and CDR2 is FYNNEI in the germline V gene. The CDR3 DNA is TGTGCCAGCGCCCTCGCGGAGACCCAGTACTTC. This translates into CASALAETQYF.

With respect to this clone: A read error may account for a junction end that differs from germline. CDR3 protein: CASSPKPPHQGEQFF. The CDR3 bases are TGTGCTAGCAGCCCAAAGCCACCGCACCAAGGGGAGCAGTTCTTC. The chain links TRBV7-7 to TRBJ2-1; no reliable D call. This CDR3 spans 15 amino acids. Germline V lookup: CDR1 SSHAT, CDR2 FNYEAQ (reference sequence).

This sequence joins TRBV15 and TRBJ2-7, with TRBD1 matching 9 bases. Germline trimming cut 1 base from V and 4 bases from J; bases unmatched to any gene: 5. The CDR3 runs to 15 residues. From germline, CDR1 is LNHNV and CDR2 YYDKDF (reference sequence). The CDR3 region is CATSRGTGAGYEQYF. The CDR3 coding sequence is TGTGCCACCAGCAGAGGGACAGGGGCAGGGTACGAGCAGTACTTC.